This TCR beta chain was identified in a study of CD8+ T cells in alopecia areata. Study information: Patients received oral tofacitinib, 5 to 10 mg twice daily, for moderate-to-severe alopecia areata. Severity scores in treated patients reflected the percentage of scalp affected. Notes on the study in general: Scalp sequencing captures resident alphabeta T cells of normal skin too.

Extraction and reverse transcription of RNA yielded cDNA as the sequencing template. TCRdb's copy holds only in-frame clones and misses some; the assay was immunoSEQ multiplex PCR. This table has 110,000 to 150,000 clones, roughly 50% appearing once. CDR3 length: 12 residues. Germline values: CDR1 SQVTM, CDR2 ANQGSEA. Trimming pared 8 bases from V and 1 base from J, leaving 9 bases between. On this clone itself: The antigen is unknown.

Indicated treatment: oral pan-JAK inhibitor, 5-10 mg twice daily. V usage is TRBV29-1 and J usage is TRBJ1-5, with D possibly TRBD1 on 6 matching bases. The input for sequencing was CD8+ T cells sorted from blood, taken at week 4, from a patient treated with tofacitinib. This clonotype originated in a human donor with alopecia areata. The CDR3 DNA reads TGCAGCCGGACAGTAAGCAATCAGCCCCAGCATTTT. This sequence encodes CSRTVSNQPQHF.